This T cell receptor (beta chain) was identified in a study of blood T cell repertoires in COVID-19. Trimming removed 6 bases at V and 3 bases at J, with 15 bases between. The CDR3 is made up of 14 amino acids. From germline, CDR1 is MNHEY and CDR2 SVGAGI. Clones were read by immunoSEQ multiplex PCR, and TCRdb kept only the in-frame ones, dropping some. In the table there are some 250,000 clones, over 80% of which are singletons. The clonotype originates from a human donor in a cohort exposed to, infected with or recovered from COVID-19 (not recorded which). The donor label of this sample is uncertain. The gene calls are TRBV6-5 and TRBJ2-7; perhaps TRBD1 as D (5 bases). The sequenced sample was PBMCs or T cells enriched from blood (not recorded which). Written as DNA, the CDR3 is TGTGCCAGCAGCCTTTCACCGACAGACTACGAGCAGTACTTC. Translating gives CASSLSPTDYEQYF.